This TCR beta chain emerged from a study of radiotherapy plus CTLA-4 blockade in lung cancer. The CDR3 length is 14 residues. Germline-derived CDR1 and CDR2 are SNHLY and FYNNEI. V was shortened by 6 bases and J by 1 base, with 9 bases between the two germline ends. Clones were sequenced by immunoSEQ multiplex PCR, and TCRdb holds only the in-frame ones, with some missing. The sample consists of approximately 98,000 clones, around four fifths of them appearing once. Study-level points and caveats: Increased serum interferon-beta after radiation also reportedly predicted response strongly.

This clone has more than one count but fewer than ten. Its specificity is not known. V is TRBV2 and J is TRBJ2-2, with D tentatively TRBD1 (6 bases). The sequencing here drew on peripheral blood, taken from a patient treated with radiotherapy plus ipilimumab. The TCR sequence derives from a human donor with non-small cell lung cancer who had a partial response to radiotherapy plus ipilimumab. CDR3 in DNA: TGTGCCAGCAGGACGGACAGGAACACCGGGGAGCTGTTTTTT. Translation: CASRTDRNTGELFF.